A selection of T cell receptor beta chains follows, all from one sample in a study of PD-1 blockade in classical Hodgkin lymphoma. The repertoire was sequenced with immunoSEQ multiplex PCR; TCRdb's copy has only in-frame clones and lacks some. The profile covers just under 65,000 clones, with around nine tenths appearing a single time and 8% taken by the ten largest. This specimen was peripheral blood mononuclear cells (PBMCs), taken before the fourth cycle of nivolumab. These TCRs come from a human donor with classical Hodgkin lymphoma. CDR3s include the opening cysteine and the closing phenylalanine or tryptophan. D genes are given only for firm matches. The size entry is marked missing in some rows and otherwise reads once, few, many or a size class.

j_gene	v_gene	d_gene	abundance	CDR3nt	CDR3aa
TRBJ1-2	TRBV19	NA	NA	TGTGCCAGTAGTATGGAACGGAACTATGGCTACACCTTC	CASSMERNYGYTF
TRBJ2-7	TRBV7-8	TRBD2	NA	TGTGCCAGCAGCTTAGAACCTAGCGGGGGGGTTGAGCAGTACTTC	CASSLEPSGGVEQYF
TRBJ2-1	TRBV30	TRBD2	NA	TGTCCCCATTCGGGGCTACCGGGACTAGCGGGGCTCAACTCCTACAATGAGCAGTTCTTC	CPHSGLPGLAGLNSYNEQFF
TRBJ2-7	TRBV27	NA	NA	TGTGCCAGTAAAAGGGCAGGGGGGTTCTACGAGCAGTACTTC	CASKRAGGFYEQYF
TRBJ2-1	TRBV7-9	NA	once	TGTGCCAGCAGCCGATCAGGGGCCACTGAGCAGTTCTTC	CASSRSGATEQFF
TRBJ2-7	TRBV7-9	TRBD2	NA	TGTGCCAGCAGCTTCCCCGGGGGGGCCTACGAGCAGTACTTC	CASSFPGGAYEQYF
TRBJ1-5	TRBV15	NA	NA	TGTGCCACCCGCGAGCTCAGGAACAATCAGCCCCAGCATTTT	CATRELRNNQPQHF
TRBJ2-3	TRBV6-5	TRBD2	NA	TGTGCCAGCAGTTACGGCGGGAGAGTTTCAGATACGCAGTATTTT	CASSYGGRVSDTQYF
TRBJ2-7	TRBV6-6	NA	NA	TGTGCCAGCAAGGGGGAGTTTACTTACGAGCAGTACTTC	CASKGEFTYEQYF
TRBJ1-5	TRBV19	NA	NA	TGTGCCAGTAGTACGCTTTCCGGGACAATAAATCAGCCCCAGCATTTT	CASSTLSGTINQPQHF
TRBJ2-6	TRBV5-4	NA	NA	TGTGCCAGCACCCAGGGCGGTTCTGGGGCCAACGTCCTGACTTTC	CASTQGGSGANVLTF
TRBJ1-2	TRBV5-1	NA	once	TGCGCCAGCAGCCCGGACAGTTCCTATGGCTACACCTTC	CASSPDSSYGYTF
TRBJ2-7	TRBV19	TRBD2	few	TGTGCCAGTAGTATGGGACTAGCGGGGGGAACCTACGAGCAGTACTTC	CASSMGLAGGTYEQYF
TRBJ2-5	TRBV4-1	NA	NA	TGCGCCAGCAGCCAAGAGGCCACCCTAGGGACCCAGTACTTC	CASSQEATLGTQYF
TRBJ2-1	TRBV6-1	TRBD2	once	TGTGCCAGCACTCCGACTAGCGGCAATGAGCAGTTCTTC	CASTPTSGNEQFF
TRBJ1-1	TRBV2	NA	NA	TGTGCCAGCAGTGAAGAGGGTGGGAACACTGAAGCTTTCTTT	CASSEEGGNTEAFF
TRBJ1-6	TRBV9	NA	NA	TGTGCCAGCAGCGCAGAGCTGACAGGCGGGTCACCCCTCCACTTT	CASSAELTGGSPLHF
TRBJ2-3	TRBV28	NA	NA	TGTGCCAGCAATATGCAGACCACAGATACGCAGTATTTT	CASNMQTTDTQYF
TRBJ2-1	TRBV7-2	NA	NA	TGTGCCAGCATCCAAGCTGGCGCCGGAGGGAATGAGCAGTTCTTC	CASIQAGAGGNEQFF
TRBJ2-6	TRBV5-4	NA	NA	TGTGCCAGCAGCTTAGTGGCGTCTGGGGCCAACGTCCTGACTTTC	CASSLVASGANVLTF
TRBJ2-7	TRBV5-6	NA	NA	TGTGCCAGCAGCTTGGACAGAGCCTACGAGCAGTACTTC	CASSLDRAYEQYF
TRBJ2-7	TRBV28	NA	NA	TGTGCCAGCAGTTTAAGTCAGATAACCTACGAGCAGTACTTC	CASSLSQITYEQYF
TRBJ1-1	TRBV7-8	TRBD1	NA	TGTGCCAGCAGCTTCTACAGGGGTGAAGCTTTCTTT	CASSFYRGEAFF
TRBJ1-4	TRBV21-1	NA	NA	TGTGCCAGCTACCCAAGCGGTGGTAATGAAAAACTGTTTTTT	CASYPSGGNEKLFF
TRBJ2-2	TRBV6-4	TRBD1	NA	TGTGCCAGCAGTAAACAGGGGTCCGGGGAGCTGTTTTTT	CASSKQGSGELFF
TRBJ2-5	TRBV19	TRBD2	NA	TGTGCCAGTACCCTAACTAGCGGGAGGACCCAAGAGACCCAGTACTTC	CASTLTSGRTQETQYF
TRBJ2-3	TRBV29-1	NA	NA	TGCAGCGTTGTATATACAGGGAGGTCAGATACGCAGTATTTT	CSVVYTGRSDTQYF
TRBJ2-1	TRBV5-1	TRBD2	NA	TGCGCCAGCACAATAGGGGGACTAGGATTAGATCAGGCCTACAATGAGCAGTTCTTC	CASTIGGLGLDQAYNEQFF
TRBJ2-5	TRBV7-8	TRBD2	NA	TGTGCCAGCAGCTTAGGACTAGCGCCGCAAGAGACCCAGTACTTC	CASSLGLAPQETQYF
TRBJ2-7	TRBV11-2	NA	NA	TGTGCCAGCAGCTTAGCCCCAGGGGAGGACTACGAGCAGTACTTC	CASSLAPGEDYEQYF
TRBJ2-1	TRBV5-1	NA	NA	TGCGCCAGCAGCTTGGTTGGTAGCTCCTACAATGAGCAGTTCTTC	CASSLVGSSYNEQFF
TRBJ2-2	TRBV4-1	TRBD2	NA	TGCGCCAGCAGTCCACCCCTAGCGGCGGGGGAGCTGTTTTTT	CASSPPLAAGELFF
TRBJ2-3	TRBV11-1	TRBD1	NA	TGTGCCAGCAGCTTAGTCGGAGGGACAGGGGGCACAGATACGCAGTATTTT	CASSLVGGTGGTDTQYF
TRBJ1-4	TRBV5-1	NA	once	TGCGCCAGCAGCCCCACCGCGACTTCCCATGAAAAACTGTTTTTT	CASSPTATSHEKLFF
TRBJ1-5	TRBV28	TRBD1	NA	TGTGCCAGCAGTTTAGGGACAGGTCGATTCAATATGCGCCAGCATTTT	CASSLGTGRFNMRQHF
TRBJ1-1	TRBV13	NA	NA	TGTGCCAGCAGCCTAGGCCGGGGGGCTTTCTTT	CASSLGRGAFF
TRBJ2-1	TRBV19	NA	once	TGTGCCAGTAGCCCATCAATCCCCCGCCTAGCGCCTTCCTACAATGAGCAGTTCTTC	CASSPSIPRLAPSYNEQFF
TRBJ1-2	TRBV7-8	TRBD1	NA	TGTGCCAGCAGCGTCCAGGGGGGCGGCTACACCTTC	CASSVQGGGYTF
TRBJ2-5	TRBV11-2	NA	NA	TGTGCCAGCAGCTTAGGTGACAGCCAAGAGACCCAGTACTTC	CASSLGDSQETQYF
TRBJ1-1	TRBV27	NA	NA	TGTGCCAGCAGTTTGAAAAGGGTGACTGAAGCTTTCTTT	CASSLKRVTEAFF
TRBJ2-5	TRBV10-2	TRBD2	NA	TGCGCCAGCAGTGTGGTCGGGAGGGCCGGTCGGGAGACCCAGTACTTC	CASSVVGRAGRETQYF
TRBJ2-1	TRBV11-2	TRBD1	NA	TGTGCCAGCAGGTCGACAGGGACCTACAATGAGCAGTTCTTC	CASRSTGTYNEQFF
TRBJ1-5	TRBV2	TRBD1	NA	TGTGCCAGCAGTCGACCTTCCGGGACAGGGGTCTATAGCAATCAGCCCCAGCATTTT	CASSRPSGTGVYSNQPQHF
TRBJ1-3	TRBV7-8	TRBD1	NA	TGTGCCAGCAGCTTCGGGACAGGGGCTGGAAACACCATATATTTT	CASSFGTGAGNTIYF